Reported below is one T cell receptor beta chain. Its antigen is unidentified. TCRdb independently ran MiXCR on the RT-PCR reads; one entry per CDR3 protein. The sample lists about 700,000 distinct CDR3 sequences, approximately 15% occurring once. The entry originates in a study of response to subunit inactivated influenza vaccine. Study-level findings and limits: The authors offered the suggestion that each seasonal influenza vaccination recruits few new T cells.

The clonotype originates from a man in his fifties who received an inactivated influenza vaccine. Specimen: PBMCs from blood, collected 11 to 12 days after vaccination.

The CDR3 DNA follows: TGTGCCAGCAGTTCTAGCGGGAGGAGTGCCAATGAGCAGTTCTTC. Its translation is CASSSSGRSANEQFF. The chain recombines TRBV9 with TRBJ2-1, with 11 bases identical to TRBD2. Germline V gene data show CDR1 as SGDLS and CDR2 as YYNGEE. This CDR3 is built from 15 residues. Trimming removed 5 bases from V and 6 bases from J; junction bases left unmatched: 7.